The 25 T cell receptor beta chains presented below share a single source sample, sequenced in a study of regulatory T cells in long-lasting Graves disease. Described time point: persistent/refractory GD, antithyroid drugs over 5 years with positive TRAb. The TCR library was prepared using RNA isolated from PBMCs. CDR3 regions were amplified by Arm-PCR using iRepertoire HTBI primers to build TCR beta libraries. One entry per CDR3 protein, called by TCRdb with MiXCR from the multiplex PCR reads. The sample holds approximately 470,000 distinct CDR3 sequences, less than 25% seen once. The starting material was peripheral blood mononuclear cells (PBMCs), obtained when the disease was refractory, from a patient treated with antithyroid drugs. The receptors shown here come from a female donor with Graves disease.

The sample holds many counts of this clonotype. The chain joins TRBV20-1 to TRBJ1-3, with D maybe TRBD1 (6 bases). CDR3 length: 13 residues. The V gene lost 4 bases and the J gene lost 3 bases, with 10 bases spanning the gap. CDR1 is DFQATT, CDR2 SNEGSKA, per germline (reference sequence). CDR3 in DNA: TGCAGTGCTACGGACAGAAATGGAAACACCATATATTTT. Translating it yields CSATDRNGNTIYF.

The chain couples TRBV12-3 or TRBV12-4 to TRBJ2-1; a weak D match, TRBD2 (6 bases). The CDR3 loop spans 14 amino acids. V was cut by 8 bases and J by 0 bases, with 11 bases left in between. The CDR3 nucleotides are TGTGCCAGCGCCCGGGGGAACTCCTACAATGAGCAGTTCTTC. It encodes CASARGNSYNEQFF.

The chain couples TRBV6-1 to TRBJ2-3; 8 bases fit TRBD2. Trimming took 11 bases from V and 5 from J; bases not matched to a gene: 12. This CDR3 is built from 14 residues. Germline V lookup: CDR1 MNHNS, CDR2 SASEGT. The CDR3 sequence: CASGGNRELDTQYF. The CDR3 DNA follows: TGTGCCTCGGGAGGGAACAGGGAATTAGATACGCAGTATTTT.

The CDR3 sequence: CSAKGAGGYNEQFF. CDR3 nucleotides: TGCAGTGCTAAGGGGGCGGGAGGATACAATGAGCAGTTCTTC. The rearrangement links TRBV20-1 to TRBJ2-1; D possibly corresponds to TRBD2 (8 bases). With 4 bases removed from V and 4 bases from J, the gap between germline ends came to 14 bases. The germline V gene encodes CDR1 DFQATT and CDR2 SNEGSKA (reference sequence). The CDR3 has 14 residues.

In its sample, this clonotype was seen many times. The chain recombines TRBV28 with TRBJ2-5; 7 bases are a match to TRBD1. The V and J ends lost 2 bases and 2 bases, in that order; junction bases with no gene match: 5. There are 15 residues in the CDR3. CDR1 and CDR2 from the germline V gene are MDHEN and SYDVKM. DNA of the CDR3: TGTGCCAGCAGTTTACCACAGGGGAAACAAGAGACCCAGTACTTC. It codes for CASSLPQGKQETQYF.

This chain joins TRBV12-3 or TRBV12-4 and TRBJ1-2; 7 nucleotides align to TRBD1. This CDR3 has 13 residues. The junction had 7 bases not matched to a gene; V was cut back by 4 bases and J by 8 bases. In nucleotides, the CDR3 is TGTGCCAGCAGTTCTGAGGCAGGGGGAGGCTACACCTTC. It specifies CASSSEAGGGYTF.

This clonotype was seen only a few times. J is TRBJ2-5 and V is TRBV5-5, with 7 bases fitting TRBD1. The germline CDR1 and CDR2 sequences are SGHKS and YYEKEE (reference sequence). The CDR3 spans 16 residues. V was clipped by 1 base and J by 5 bases; unmatched bases: 11. The chain's CDR3 is CASSLYQAGGTETQYF. The CDR3 DNA is TGTGCCAGCAGCTTGTATCAGGCAGGGGGAACGGAGACCCAGTACTTC.

The sample holds many counts of this clonotype. The chain is built from TRBV15 and TRBJ2-5; TRBD2 matches 11 bases. V lost 4 bases, J lost 3 bases, and 1 base stayed unmatched. The CDR3 covers 14 residues. CDR1 LNHNV and CDR2 YYDKDF come from the germline V gene (reference sequence). CDR3 in amino acids: CATSTGLAEETQYF. The CDR3 DNA sequence: TGTGCCACCAGCACGGGACTAGCGGAAGAGACCCAGTACTTC. Full variable domain (rest looked up from reference TRBV15 and TRBJ2-5): DAMVIQNPRYQVTQFGKPVTLSCSQTLNHNVMYWYQQKSSQAPKLLFHYYDKDFNNEADTPDNFQSRRPNTSFCFLDIRSPGLGDTAMYLCATSTGLAEETQYFGPGTRLLVL.

The rearrangement joins TRBV28 to TRBJ2-7; D call uncertain. V lost 10 bases to trimming and J lost 3 bases, with 19 bases between them. CDR3 length: 14 residues. Germline CDR1 MDHEN, CDR2 SYDVKM. The CDR3 DNA follows: TGTGCCACCACAGTGGGTAGGTTGAGCTACGAGCAGTACTTC. Translating it yields CATTVGRLSYEQYF.

The chain has TRBV10-3 and TRBJ2-7, with 7 bases matching TRBD1. CDR3 length equals 14 residues. CDR1 and CDR2 from the germline V gene are ENHRY and SYGVKD. Trimming at V came to 8 bases and at J to 4 bases, leaving 11 bases not matched to a gene. The CDR3 DNA follows: TGTGCCATCGCTACAGGGGCTGCCGCTTACGAGCAGTACTTC. This gives the protein CAIATGAAAYEQYF.

This clonotype has ten or more counts. In nucleotides, the CDR3 is TGTGCCAGCAGCTTAGAGAGCCAAGAGACCCAGTACTTC. It encodes CASSLESQETQYF. The chain employs TRBV11-3 and TRBJ2-5; no definite D call. From germline, CDR1 is SGHNT and CDR2 YENEEA. The germline V and J ends were trimmed by 0 bases and 1 base, with 3 bases remaining between them. This CDR3 contains 13 residues.

The CDR3 coding sequence is TGTGCCAGTAGTATGCGAGGCGGCTACACCTTC. Its translation: CASSMRGGYTF. The gene calls are TRBV19 and TRBJ1-2; D unresolved. Germline lookup yields CDR1 LNHDA and CDR2 SQIVND (reference sequence). The CDR3 totals 11 residues. V dropped 3 bases and J dropped 8 bases, with 7 bases sitting between them. The whole variable domain, remainder taken from reference TRBV19 and TRBJ1-2, is DGGITQSPKYLFRKEGQNVTLSCEQNLNHDAMYWYRQDPGQGLRLIYYSQIVNDFQKGDIAEGYSVSREKKESFPLTVTSAQKNPTAFYLCASSMRGGYTFGSGTRLTVV.

The sample holds many counts of this clonotype. The chain employs TRBV28 and TRBJ2-5, with 7 nucleotides matching TRBD1. CDR3 length: 12 amino acids. Germline V CDR1 and CDR2: MDHEN, SYDVKM. With V trimmed by 6 bases and J by 5 bases, 3 bases remained unmatched. The CDR3 loop is CASRGGSETQYF. The CDR3 bases are TGTGCCAGCAGAGGGGGCAGCGAGACCCAGTACTTC. Combining the CDR3 with reference TRBV28 and TRBJ2-5 gives the whole variable domain DVKVTQSSRYLVKRTGEKVFLECVQDMDHENMFWYRQDPGLGLRLIYFSYDVKMKEKGDIPEGYSVSREKKERFSLILESASTNQTSMYLCASRGGSETQYFGPGTRLLVL.

The table lists this clonotype with many counts. The rearrangement links TRBV2 to TRBJ2-5, with 14 bases lining up with TRBD2. The junction had 14 bases not matched to a gene; V was cut back by 3 bases and J by 5 bases. Per germline, CDR1 SNHLY and CDR2 FYNNEI. This CDR3 spans 19 amino acids. CDR3 DNA sequence: TGTGCCAGCAGTGACTCCCCCGGGACTAGCGGGAGTTGGGTGGAGACCCAGTACTTC. This gives the protein CASSDSPGTSGSWVETQYF.

The gene calls are TRBV20-1 and TRBJ2-3, with D possibly TRBD2 on 5 matching bases. The CDR3 totals 16 residues. Germline values: CDR1 DFQATT, CDR2 SNEGSKA (reference sequence). V was cut by 0 bases and J by 1 base, with 14 bases left in between. In nucleotides, the CDR3 is TGCAGTGCTAGAGATCCAGTGGGAGTCGGCACAGATACGCAGTATTTT. Its protein product is CSARDPVGVGTDTQYF.

This clonotype was counted at least ten times. The V and J genes are TRBV11-3 and TRBJ2-7, with D perhaps matching TRBD1 (6 bases). This CDR3 comprises 13 residues. Germline CDR1 SGHNT, CDR2 YENEEA. The V gene lost 5 bases and the J gene lost 1 base, with 9 bases spanning the gap. The CDR3 coding sequence is TGTGCCAGCAGCAACAGGGAATCCTACGAGCAGTACTTC. Protein sequence: CASSNRESYEQYF.

This clonotype appeared a few times. Here the CDR3 reads CASSPARAGLYQETQYF. The DNA for the CDR3 is TGTGCCAGCAGCCCCGCCCGGGCAGGGCTGTACCAAGAGACCCAGTACTTC. This chain links TRBV7-9 with TRBJ2-5; D might be TRBD1 (5 bases). From germline, CDR1 is SEHNR and CDR2 FQNEAQ (reference sequence). There are 17 residues in the CDR3. Between the trimmed V and J ends, which lost 5 bases and 0 bases, there was a span of 19 bases. The full variable domain, in which reference TRBV7-9 and TRBJ2-5 provide the parts outside the CDR3, is DTGVSQNPRHKITKRGQNVTFRCDPISEHNRLYWYRQTLGQGPEFLTYFQNEAQLEKSRLLSDRFSAERPKGSFSTLEIQRTEQGDSAMYLCASSPARAGLYQETQYFGPGTRLLVL.

The rearrangement uses TRBV7-9 and TRBJ2-1; no clear D. V lost 3 bases and J 8 bases, leaving 14 bases between the germline ends. The V gene's germline CDR1 is SEHNR and CDR2 FQNEAQ (reference sequence). The CDR3 sequence is 14 residues long. CDR3 sequence (DNA): TGTGCCAGCAGCTTGGGCCTCGGCGGCGATGAGCAGTTCTTC. Translating gives CASSLGLGGDEQFF.

The V gene is TRBV27, the J gene TRBJ2-7; D possibly corresponds to TRBD1 (6 bases). The CDR3 sequence is 14 residues long. CDR1 is MNHEY, CDR2 SMNVEV, per germline (reference sequence). V lost 2 bases and J 5 bases, leaving 13 bases between the germline ends. CDR3 bases: TGTGCCAGCAGTTTAGATAGGGGGTACGACGAGCAGTACTTC. It specifies CASSLDRGYDEQYF.

The sample holds many counts of this clonotype. This chain's CDR3 is CASSRTSGGGETQYF. The CDR3 bases are TGTGCCAGCAGCAGGACTAGCGGAGGGGGGGAGACCCAGTACTTC. This chain links TRBV7-2 with TRBJ2-5; 10 positions agree with TRBD2. With V trimmed by 5 bases and J by 5 bases, 8 bases remained unmatched. This CDR3 spans 15 amino acids. The germline CDR1 and CDR2 sequences are SGHTA and FQGNSA.

This clonotype has just a few counts. The V and J genes are TRBV7-2 and TRBJ1-1, with 8 bases identical to TRBD1. This CDR3 is 15 amino acids long. V lost 1 base, J lost 1 base, and 2 bases stayed unmatched. Germline V gene lookup returns CDR1 SGHTA and CDR2 FQGNSA. The CDR3 sequence: CASSLVRGPNTEAFF. The CDR3 DNA reads TGTGCCAGCAGCTTAGTCAGGGGGCCGAACACTGAAGCTTTCTTT.

This clonotype came up a few times. The chain carries TRBV30 and TRBJ2-7; D perhaps matches TRBD1 (5 bases). Germline CDR1 reads GTSNPN; CDR2 reads SVGIG (reference sequence). Trimming shortened V by 4 bases and J by 4 bases, and 17 bases separated the two germline ends. CDR3 length equals 14 residues. CDR3 nucleotide sequence: TGTGCCTGGAATGGGGCTGTGATCCCTTACGAGCAGTACTTC. Its protein product is CAWNGAVIPYEQYF.

This clonotype has a count of ten or more. The gene calls are TRBV7-2 and TRBJ2-7; TRBD1 matches at 10 bases. The V and J ends lost 7 bases and 6 bases, in that order; junction bases with no gene match: 12. This CDR3 spans 15 amino acids. CDR1 and CDR2 from the germline V gene are SGHTA and FQGNSA. The CDR3 reads CASTTQGTGESEQYF. CDR3 coding DNA: TGTGCCAGCACTACCCAGGGGACAGGGGAATCCGAGCAGTACTTC.

This clonotype was seen at least ten times. V usage is TRBV28 and J usage is TRBJ1-1; 8 positions match TRBD1. CDR1 and CDR2 (germline): MDHEN, SYDVKM. V shed 4 bases, J shed 5 bases, and the junction held 9 bases outside the gene matches. This CDR3 has 15 amino acids. CDR3 DNA: TGTGCCAGCAGTTCAACAGGGGGAGTGAGGACTGAAGCTTTCTTT. It yields the protein CASSSTGGVRTEAFF.

This clonotype was counted only a few times. This chain uses TRBV27 with TRBJ2-1; TRBD1 agrees at 10 bases. The trim removed 3 bases at V and 8 bases at J, leaving 7 bases unmatched. CDR3 length equals 15 residues. Germline V gene lookup returns CDR1 MNHEY and CDR2 SMNVEV (reference sequence). CDR3 DNA sequence: TGTGCCAGCAGTTTCCGACAGGGGGCAAGAGATGAGCAGTTCTTC. It codes for CASSFRQGARDEQFF.